A single sample gave rise to the 26 T cell receptor beta chains below, sequenced in a study of CD8+ T cells in alopecia areata. Treatment given: oral pan-JAK inhibitor, 5-10 mg twice daily. Isolated RNA was reverse transcribed into cDNA used as the sequencing template. Data came from immunoSEQ multiplex PCR; TCRdb stores just in-frame clones and leaves some out. The sample carries fewer than 150,000 clones, approximately 51% recorded once. Material: CD4+ T cells sorted from blood, obtained at week 24, from a patient treated with tofacitinib. The receptor source for this set is a human donor with alopecia areata.

V and J are TRBV30 and TRBJ1-5; 7 bases map to TRBD1. Germline loops: CDR1 GTSNPN, CDR2 SVGIG (reference sequence). The V gene end was trimmed by 0 bases and the J gene end by 2 bases; junction bases not matched to a gene: 22. This CDR3 comprises 21 residues. The CDR3 region is CAWSVLALWPGGFPGNQPQHF. As DNA, the CDR3 is TGTGCCTGGAGTGTACTGGCCCTTTGGCCAGGGGGATTTCCAGGCAATCAGCCCCAGCATTTT.

The chain combines TRBV5-1 with TRBJ2-7; D may be TRBD2 (6 bases). V shed 2 bases and J shed 3 bases, with 12 bases lying between them. This CDR3 has 14 amino acids. Germline values: CDR1 SGHRS, CDR2 YFSETQ. The CDR3: CASSLGGEHYEQYF. As DNA, the CDR3 is TGCGCCAGCAGCTTAGGCGGGGAACACTACGAGCAGTACTTC.

This clone was found a few times. The rearrangement joins TRBV7-9 to TRBJ2-2; TRBD2 aligns across 9 bases. The CDR3 length is 15 residues. CDR1 is SEHNR and CDR2 is FQNEAQ in the germline V gene (reference sequence). Trimming at V came to 6 bases and at J to 0 bases, leaving 2 bases not matched to a gene. The CDR3 DNA sequence: TGTGCCAGCAGGGTAGCGGGGGCGAACACCGGGGAGCTGTTTTTT. Amino acid sequence: CASRVAGANTGELFF.

This sequence joins TRBV30 and TRBJ2-7; 7 nucleotides align to TRBD1. This CDR3 spans 11 amino acids. In germline, CDR1 is GTSNPN, CDR2 SVGIG (reference sequence). The CDR3: CNETGVYEQYF. In DNA form, the CDR3 reads TGTAATGAAACAGGGGTCTACGAGCAGTACTTC.

The count of this clone is one. The chain couples TRBV5-6 to TRBJ1-1; D gene ambiguous. CDR1 is SGHDT and CDR2 is YYEEEE in the germline V gene. CDR3 length equals 12 residues. The V gene lost 0 bases and the J gene lost 7 bases, with 7 bases spanning the gap. CDR3 coding DNA: TGTGCCAGCAGCTTGGCCCCTAGTGAAGCTTTCTTT. Protein sequence: CASSLAPSEAFF.

V is TRBV7-2 and J is TRBJ1-2, with TRBD1 as a possible D gene (6 bases). Trimming removed 5 bases from V and 13 bases from J, with 26 bases in between. The CDR3 is 15 residues long. In germline, CDR1 is SGHTA, CDR2 FQGNSA. The CDR3 sequence is CASSPPAGTHVRPTF. As DNA, the CDR3 is TGTGCCAGCAGCCCCCCGGCCGGGACACACGTTCGTCCCACCTTC.

The gene calls are TRBV30 and TRBJ2-1; D may be TRBD1 (5 bases). The CDR3 is 13 amino acids. V lost 5 bases and J lost 3, with 11 bases in between. Germline CDR1 GTSNPN, CDR2 SVGIG (reference sequence). The CDR3 coding sequence is TGTGCCTGGGAGACAGCGAACTACAATGAGCAGTTCTTC. It is translated as CAWETANYNEQFF. The full variable domain, completed using reference TRBV30 and TRBJ2-1, is SQTIHQWPATLVQPVGSPLSLECTVEGTSNPNLYWYRQAAGRGLQLLFYSVGIGQISSEVPQNLSASRPQDRQFILSSKKLLLSDSGFYLCAWETANYNEQFFGPGTRLTVL.

The CDR3, as DNA: TGTGCCAGCAGCTCGGGACAGGGGAAGGGTGAAGCTTTCTTT. Amino acid sequence: CASSSGQGKGEAFF. V gene TRBV11-3 combines with J gene TRBJ1-1; 10 bases line up with TRBD1. The ends lost 4 bases at V and 7 bases at J; junction bases unmatched: 6. Germline values: CDR1 SGHNT, CDR2 YENEEA. The CDR3 is made up of 14 amino acids.

This clone was counted many times. The V and J genes are TRBV7-9 and TRBJ2-7, with D possibly TRBD1 on 5 matching bases. Germline-derived CDR1 and CDR2 are SEHNR and FQNEAQ (reference sequence). Trimming cost V 8 bases and J 1 base, with 9 bases left between them. The CDR3 loop spans 12 amino acids. The CDR3 bases are TGTGCCAGCGACCCAGGGTCCTACGAGCAGTACTTC. It specifies CASDPGSYEQYF.

The genes are TRBV29-1 and TRBJ1-5; D gene unclear. CDR1 SQVTM and CDR2 ANQGSEA come from the germline V gene. Deletions cut 7 bases from V and 6 bases from J, with 10 bases between. This CDR3 contains 11 residues. The CDR3 bases are TGCAGCGACCCCAAGTGTCAGCCCCAGCATTTT. Translated, it gives CSDPKCQPQHF.

The rearrangement uses TRBV19 and TRBJ1-5; 8 bases line up with TRBD1. The germline V gene has CDR1 LNHDA and CDR2 SQIVND (reference sequence). The trim removed 3 bases at V and 2 bases at J, leaving 3 bases unmatched. CDR3 length: 15 amino acids. The CDR3, as DNA: TGTGCCAGTAGTATCGACAGGGGTGGCAATCAGCCCCAGCATTTT. Translation: CASSIDRGGNQPQHF.

This clone has at least ten counts. The rearrangement joins TRBV18 to TRBJ1-2; D gene unclear. The length of the CDR3 is 13 residues. Trimming removed 3 bases from V and 0 bases from J, with 5 bases in between. CDR1 is KGHSH, CDR2 LQKENI, per germline. In DNA, the CDR3 is TGTGCCAGCTCACCGTCCTCTAACTATGGCTACACCTTC. The encoded protein is CASSPSSNYGYTF.

Concerning this clone itself: In the same sample, other DNA sequences code for this CDR3. The CDR3 nucleotides read TGTGCCTGGAGTGTAGGGGAGACCCAGTACTTC. This encodes CAWSVGETQYF. V usage is TRBV30 and J usage is TRBJ2-5; no clear D. The V gene's germline CDR1 is GTSNPN and CDR2 SVGIG (reference sequence). V lost 0 bases, J lost 5 bases, and 4 bases lay in between. CDR3 length: 11 residues. The full variable domain, its missing parts supplied by reference TRBV30 and TRBJ2-5, is SQTIHQWPATLVQPVGSPLSLECTVEGTSNPNLYWYRQAAGRGLQLLFYSVGIGQISSEVPQNLSASRPQDRQFILSSKKLLLSDSGFYLCAWSVGETQYFGPGTRLLVL.

The CDR3 DNA reads as TGCGCCAGCAGCTTTAGTGGCAGGGAGGATTCACCCCTCCACTTT. Its translation is CASSFSGREDSPLHF. The V gene is TRBV5-1, the J gene TRBJ1-6; a possible D gene is TRBD1 (5 bases). Deletions cut 2 bases from V and 8 bases from J, with 14 bases between. Germline CDR1 is SGHRS and CDR2 is YFSETQ. This CDR3 is 15 amino acids long.

This clone has more than one count but fewer than ten. The V gene is TRBV5-1, the J gene TRBJ1-4; the D gene is possibly TRBD1 (5 bases). Trimming shortened V by 4 bases and J by 9 bases, and 19 bases separated the two germline ends. The CDR3 is 15 residues long. CDR1 SGHRS and CDR2 YFSETQ come from the germline V gene. In nucleotides, the CDR3 is TGCGCCAGCAGCCCCCAACAGGCCGGGGTGAAAAAACTGTTTTTT. This gives the protein CASSPQQAGVKKLFF.

The chain uses TRBV2 and TRBJ2-7, with 11 bases matching TRBD1. The germline V gene has CDR1 SNHLY and CDR2 FYNNEI. V was pared by 7 bases and J by 7 bases, with 12 bases of the junction left unmatched. There are 15 residues in the CDR3. In nucleotides, the CDR3 is TGTGCCAGCACCCCGCTCGGGACAGGGGGTGGAGAGCAGTACTTC. It encodes CASTPLGTGGGEQYF.

This chain uses TRBV30 with TRBJ1-2; perhaps TRBD1 as D (5 bases). Germline CDR1 is GTSNPN and CDR2 is SVGIG (reference sequence). V lost 2 bases and J 8 bases, leaving 18 bases between the germline ends. The CDR3 has 14 residues. The CDR3 nucleotides read TGTGCCTGGAGTCCAGCCGGGACTGGGGACGGCTACACCTTC. Its translation is CAWSPAGTGDGYTF.

This clone was observed a few times. V usage is TRBV14 and J usage is TRBJ1-2, with D perhaps matching TRBD1 (6 bases). V was shortened by 4 bases and J by 2 bases, with 8 bases between the two germline ends. Germline CDR1 and CDR2: SGHDN and FVKESK. CDR3 size: 13 residues. The CDR3 nucleotides are TGTGCCAGCAGCCCCCAGGGGAACTATGGCTACACCTTC. This sequence encodes CASSPQGNYGYTF.

Only a few counts were recorded for this clone. The V call is TRBV4-1, the J call TRBJ1-2, with D hard to call. Trimming left V 5 bases short and J 2 bases short, with 12 bases between. CDR3 length: 14 residues. Germline V gene lookup returns CDR1 MGHRA and CDR2 YSYEKL. The CDR3 region is CASSARTENYGYTF. In DNA form, the CDR3 reads TGCGCCAGCAGCGCCCGCACGGAGAACTATGGCTACACCTTC.

This clone was seen more than once but under ten times. V gene TRBV11-2 combines with J gene TRBJ1-2; TRBD1 agrees at 10 bases. Germline CDR1 and CDR2: SGHAT and FQNNGV. The CDR3 sequence is 15 residues long. J gave up 4 bases and V 6 bases, and 8 bases lay outside the gene matches. CDR3 residues: CASSHAGTGAYGYTF. CDR3 sequence (DNA): TGTGCCAGCAGTCATGCAGGGACAGGGGCCTATGGCTACACCTTC. The full variable domain, in which reference TRBV11-2 and TRBJ1-2 provide the parts outside the CDR3, is EAGVAQSPRYKIIEKRQSVAFWCNPISGHATLYWYQQILGQGPKLLIQFQNNGVVDDSQLPKDRFSAERLKGVDSTLKIQPAKLEDSAVYLCASSHAGTGAYGYTFGSGTRLTVV.

The chain has TRBV29-1 and TRBJ1-1; D is unresolved. CDR3 length: 13 residues. Germline CDR1 and CDR2: SQVTM and ANQGSEA. V was pared by 4 bases and J by 1 base, with 10 bases between. CDR3: CSVVFGQNTEAFF. The CDR3, as DNA: TGCAGCGTTGTGTTCGGGCAGAACACTGAAGCTTTCTTT.

This chain uses TRBV7-2 with TRBJ2-5, with D uncertain. The V gene's germline CDR1 is SGHTA and CDR2 FQGNSA. Trimming took 5 bases from V and 5 from J, leaving 9 bases between them. The CDR3 loop spans 12 amino acids. In nucleotides, the CDR3 is TGTGCCAGCAGCCGACCGTTCGAGACCCAGTACTTC. It codes for CASSRPFETQYF.

J is TRBJ2-1 and V is TRBV7-9; D not resolved. Germline V CDR1 and CDR2: SEHNR, FQNEAQ (reference sequence). The CDR3 consists of 11 residues. V lost 0 bases, J lost 10 bases, and 4 bases lay in between. The CDR3 protein is CASSLAWEQFF. The CDR3, as DNA: TGTGCCAGCAGCTTAGCGTGGGAGCAGTTCTTC.

V and J are TRBV30 and TRBJ2-5; TRBD2 aligns across 14 bases. The length of the CDR3 is 15 residues. V lost 4 bases to trimming and J lost 4 bases; unmatched junction nucleotides: 5. Germline values: CDR1 GTSNPN, CDR2 SVGIG (reference sequence). Here the CDR3 DNA reads TGTGCCTGGAAAGCCGGGACTAGCGGGGGAGAGACCCAGTACTTC. It codes for CAWKAGTSGGETQYF.

The chain links TRBV9 to TRBJ2-7; possibly TRBD2 for D (5 bases). Per germline, CDR1 SGDLS and CDR2 YYNGEE. Trimming cost V 3 bases and J 3 bases, with 16 bases left between them. The CDR3 extends over 15 amino acids. CDR3 sequence: CASSESPTISYEQYF. CDR3 DNA: TGTGCCAGCAGCGAGTCTCCGACTATCAGCTACGAGCAGTACTTC.

This chain uses TRBV5-1 with TRBJ2-7; 7 bases fit TRBD2. CDR1 SGHRS and CDR2 YFSETQ come from the germline V gene. This CDR3 contains 13 residues. Trimming took 5 bases from V and 4 from J; bases not matched to a gene: 6. CDR3 DNA sequence: TGCGCCAGCAGTCCGATGGGGGGGTACGAGCAGTACTTC. Translating gives CASSPMGGYEQYF. Using reference TRBV5-1 and TRBJ2-7 for the parts outside the CDR3, the full variable domain is KAGVTQTPRYLIKTRGQQVTLSCSPISGHRSVSWYQQTPGQGLQFLFEYFSETQRNKGNFPGRFSGRQFSNSRSEMNVSTLELGDSALYLCASSPMGGYEQYFGPGTRLTVT.